These 5 T cell receptor beta chains share one sample of origin, sequenced in a study of T cell repertoires in cytomegalovirus infection (dated by TCRdb to about 2019). Read against the paper, the sample's treatment or condition label means: in vitro stimulation with specific CMV peptide epitopes to enrich CMV-specific T cells. The sequencing machine was an Illumina HiSeq 1500. Starting from the raw public reads, TCRdb applied fastp trimming at Q25, assembled clones with MiXCR and retained in-frame beta chains. Records with the same CDR3 protein are collapsed into one entry carrying the most frequent genes and DNA. This sample is represented by some 920,000 distinct CDR3 sequences; roughly a third of them were singletons. The ten largest make up 13% of the sample. These receptors' antigens are unknown. The sample consisted of cultured CD8+ T cells from PBMCs, taken from culture after CMV antigen stimulation. The receptors come from a human donor in good health (CMV status not recorded). Some clones in this sample may be carry-over from other donors' samples.

The chain carries TRBV20-1 and TRBJ2-1; 11 bases agree with TRBD2. The trim removed 7 bases at V and 0 bases at J, leaving 8 bases unmatched. CDR3 length: 16 amino acids. Germline CDR1 reads DFQATT; CDR2 reads SNEGSKA (reference sequence). Here the CDR3 reads CSVLAGGRGSYNEQFF. The CDR3 nucleotides are TGCAGTGTCCTAGCGGGGGGCCGTGGCTCCTACAATGAGCAGTTCTTC.

V is TRBV11-2 and J is TRBJ2-4; D is possibly TRBD2 (6 bases). Germline assignment: CDR1 SGHAT and CDR2 FQNNGV. The CDR3 has 14 residues. V was shortened by 4 bases and J by 6 bases, with 13 bases between the two germline ends. DNA of the CDR3: TGTGCCAGCAGCTCCTCCGGGGGTCCAAACATTCAGTACTTC. It specifies CASSSSGGPNIQYF.

This chain joins TRBV15 and TRBJ2-3; no clear D. Germline CDR1 reads LNHNV; CDR2 reads YYDKDF (reference sequence). Trimming removed 5 bases from V and 3 bases from J, with 18 bases in between. This CDR3 spans 16 amino acids. CDR3: CATSPSTLRHTDTQYF. DNA for the CDR3: TGTGCCACCAGCCCCTCTACCCTCAGGCATACAGATACGCAGTATTTT.

The chain employs TRBV7-9 and TRBJ2-7; D is uncertain. The CDR3 loop spans 14 amino acids. The germline V gene has CDR1 SEHNR and CDR2 FQNEAQ (reference sequence). V lost 1 base and J 6 bases, leaving 13 bases between the germline ends. The CDR3 DNA is TGTGCCAGCAGCTTAGTAGGTGGCAGTCTCGAGCAGTACTTC. Its protein is CASSLVGGSLEQYF.

The chain couples TRBV19 to TRBJ1-2; maybe TRBD1 (5 bases). This CDR3 comprises 18 residues. The ends were cut back, 11 bases at V and 3 bases at J, with 31 bases in the middle. CDR1 is LNHDA, CDR2 SQIVND, per germline (reference sequence). The CDR3 DNA sequence: TGTGCCTGCTGGGGCGAGGTCCTTTCTCCTATGCCCCACTATGGCTACACCTTC. This translates into CACWGEVLSPMPHYGYTF.